This T cell receptor (beta chain) was identified during a study of blood T cell repertoires in COVID-19. Trimming took 4 bases from V and 1 from J, leaving 11 bases between them. The V gene's germline CDR1 is SGHNT and CDR2 YYREEE (reference sequence). The CDR3 extends over 14 amino acids. Clones were sequenced by immunoSEQ multiplex PCR, and TCRdb holds only the in-frame ones, with some missing. The sample lists hundreds of thousands of clones; around nine tenths were seen once. The source is a woman between 40 and 50 years old who had recovered from COVID-19. Sequenced sample: PBMCs or T cells enriched from blood (not recorded which). This rearrangement joins TRBV5-4 to TRBJ1-1; no clear D gene. Here the CDR3 DNA reads TGTGCCAGCAGCCCTGGGCACGAGAACACTGAAGCTTTCTTT. Encoded protein: CASSPGHENTEAFF.